The source of this T cell receptor (beta chain) is a study of PD-1 blockade in classical Hodgkin lymphoma (dated by TCRdb to the early 2020s). With regard to the full study: Nivolumab dosing was 3 mg/kg intravenously every 2 weeks, continuing until either disease progression or unacceptable toxicity. A peripheral blood immune signature of response to PD-1 blockade in classical Hodgkin lymphoma was defined using TCR beta sequencing and CyTOF. Findings and caveats that apply to the study as a whole: Patients starting nivolumab less than 1 year after ASCT had lower diversity and were excluded from later analyses to avoid confounding by immune reconstitution. Baseline TCR diversity was reported to be lower in newly diagnosed patients than in healthy donors and to be lower still in relapsed/refractory patients. Only a single clinical trial cohort was studied, and what caused the repertoire differences, possibly disease activity or prior therapy, remained undefined. By C4D1, a significant rise was seen in CD4+ TCR diversity but not in CD8+ TCR diversity (p=0.0027 vs p=0.16), and the rise was most apparent among complete responders (p=0.02). Among trial patients, those achieving complete response had baseline diversity similar to that of newly diagnosed patients, while diversity was significantly lower in partial responders and progressors.

In light of the paper, this sample's time point label describes: cycle 1 day 1 (C1D1), immediately before nivolumab initiation. Relapse after autologous stem cell transplantation had occurred in all trial patients, and cohorts A, B and C were distinguished by prior brentuximab vedotin exposure. The trial cohort included 50 to 60 patients with relapsed/refractory classical Hodgkin lymphoma, and each patient had a best overall response of complete response, partial response or progressive disease. Trial patients were treated with single-agent nivolumab in the multi-cohort phase II CheckMate 205 trial. An independent review committee assessed best overall response by applying the 2007 International Working Group response criteria. Trial PBMCs were collected immediately before nivolumab initiation (C1D1) and during therapy at cycle 2 day 1 and cycle 4 day 1. Peripheral blood was collected in 8 mL Vacutainer Cell Preparation Tubes, from which PBMCs were isolated by centrifugation and then cryopreserved.

Points on this clone: It has no known antigen specificity. Base qualities are missing; no much larger clone stands one base away.

The Qiagen DNeasy kit was used to extract genomic DNA both from unsorted PBMCs and from the negatively selected CD4+ and CD8+ fractions. Using primers that anneal to V and J segments, immunoSEQ multiplex PCR amplified the TCR beta CDR3 regions. A synthetic immune receptor repertoire was used to minimize amplification bias, and remaining bias was computationally removed after sequencing. In the source study's methods: Repertoire diversity was quantified as the Shannon entropy index using custom Python scripts. Unsorted, CD4+ and CD8+ repertoires were analyzed separately, except for combined analyses in which CD4+ and CD8+ sequences were merged in silico. Clonal expansion was defined as at least a 2-fold frequency increase after treatment relative to C1D1, with a pseudocount of 0.5 for undetected baseline clones. Singleton clones were defined as clones with 0 or 1 copy at C1D1, and non-singleton clones were defined as clones with 2 or more copies. Clones expanded in unsorted samples were annotated as CD4+, CD8+ or unknown by matching protein sequences in sorted samples from the same patient. Wilcoxon tests on paired samples were used to test changes in diversity from C1D1 to C4D1. Imported from immuneACCESS, the table was reduced by TCRdb to in-frame sequences with V and J called. These copies leave out some clones; in studies compared against another copy, an unresolved V gene accounts for under half, and the cause of the remainder is not known. V and J calls and clone size are copied from that table; D and trimming were computed from the DNA. Across this sample there are approximately 44,000 clones, with approximately 83% seen only once. The ten largest clonotypes hold 20% to 25% of the sample.

The junction shows trimming of 6 bases on V and 4 bases on J, plus 12 bases between the germline ends. CDR1 is given as MNHNY and CDR2 as SVGAGI, both from the germline V gene (reference sequence). The CDR3, from cysteine to phenylalanine, totals 14 residues. Just the 42-base CDR3 DNA is kept, in frame starting at base 1. The chain is encoded by TRBV6-6 joined to TRBJ1-4; no confident D gene assignment can be made. The sample consisted of peripheral blood mononuclear cells (PBMCs), taken at baseline. The TCR comes from a human donor with classical Hodgkin lymphoma. The DNA sequence follows: TGTGCCAGCAGCTTGGGCAGAAGTAATGAAAAACTGTTTTTT. Translation gives CASSLGRSNEKLFF.